This T cell receptor beta chain derives from a study of TIL therapy for anti-PD-1-resistant metastatic lung cancer. Study information: Median patient age was around 50, ranging roughly 38-85 years.

The CDR3 runs to 15 residues. CDR1 SGHVS and CDR2 FQNEAQ come from the germline V gene. V lost 3 bases and J 7 bases, leaving 15 bases between the germline ends. The libraries were made with immunoSEQ v3. Using immunoSEQ multiplex PCR, the repertoire was profiled, and TCRdb retains in-frame clones only, with some absent. The table records some 7,000 clones, about 64% of them present only once. The time point is: pre-treatment sample, taken before nivolumab and TIL therapy. The tumor samples were excised metastases, mostly pleural nodules or supraclavicular lymph nodes. Stage 4 NSCLC adults joined between late 2017 and 2020.

The starting material was tumor tissue, obtained at baseline. The chain joins TRBV7-8 to TRBJ1-4; D is undetermined. This TCR came from a person aged 25 to 85 with non-small cell lung cancer. CDR3 bases: TGTGCCAGCAGCTTGGTCCGGAGTAGCCCTGAAAAACTGTTTTTT. Protein product: CASSLVRSSPEKLFF.